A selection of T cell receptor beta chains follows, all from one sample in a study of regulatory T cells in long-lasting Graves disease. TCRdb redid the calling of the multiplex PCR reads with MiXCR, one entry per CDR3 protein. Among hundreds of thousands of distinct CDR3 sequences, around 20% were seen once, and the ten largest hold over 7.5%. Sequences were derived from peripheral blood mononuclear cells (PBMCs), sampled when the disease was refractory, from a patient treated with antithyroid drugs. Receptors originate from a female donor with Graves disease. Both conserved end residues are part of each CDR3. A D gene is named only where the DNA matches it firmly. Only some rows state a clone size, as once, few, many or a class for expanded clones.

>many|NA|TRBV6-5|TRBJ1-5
CASSYSRGSNQPQHF
TGTGCCAGCAGTTACTCGCGCGGAAGCAATCAGCCCCAGCATTTT
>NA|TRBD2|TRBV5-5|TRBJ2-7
CASGTSGNSYEQYF
TGTGCCAGCGGGACTAGCGGAAACTCCTACGAGCAGTACTTC
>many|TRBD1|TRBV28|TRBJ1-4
CASSSPQGAGSQKLFF
TGTGCCAGCAGTAGTCCCCAGGGGGCCGGGAGTCAGAAACTGTTTTTT
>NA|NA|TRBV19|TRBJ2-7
CASSISPGTYEQYF
TGTGCCAGTAGTATATCCCCGGGGACCTACGAGCAGTACTTC
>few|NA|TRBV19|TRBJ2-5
CASSTGGGIQETQYF
TGTGCCAGTAGCACAGGAGGGGGCATCCAAGAGACCCAGTACTTC
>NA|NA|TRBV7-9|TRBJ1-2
CASTTYKGQSSAGYTF
TGTGCCAGCACTACTTATAAAGGACAGTCCTCTGCTGGCTACACCTTC
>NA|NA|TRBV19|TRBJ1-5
CASSAGTSNQPQHF
TGTGCCAGTAGTGCCGGGACAAGCAATCAGCCCCAGCATTTT
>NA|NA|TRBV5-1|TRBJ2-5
CASSADGAQETQYF
TGCGCCAGCAGTGCGGACGGAGCCCAAGAGACCCAGTACTTC
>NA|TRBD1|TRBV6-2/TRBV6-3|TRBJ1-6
CASSTGQGAWALHF
TGTGCCAGCAGTACGGGACAGGGGGCGTGGGCCCTCCACTTT
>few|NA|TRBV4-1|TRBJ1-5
CASSQRDSNQPQHF
TGCGCCAGCAGCCAAAGGGATAGCAATCAGCCCCAGCATTTT
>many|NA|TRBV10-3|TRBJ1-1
CAISGGPKGFEAFF
TGTGCCATCAGTGGGGGACCGAAAGGCTTTGAAGCTTTCTTT
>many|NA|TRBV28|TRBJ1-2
CASSLTAMNYGYTF
TGTGCCAGCAGCCTAACAGCGATGAACTATGGCTACACCTTC
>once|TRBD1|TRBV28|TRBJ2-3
CASSHSWTGSTDTQYF
TGTGCCAGCAGTCACTCGTGGACAGGAAGCACAGATACGCAGTATTTT
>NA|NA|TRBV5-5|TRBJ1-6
CASSASALPGSPLHF
TGTGCCAGCAGCGCCTCGGCCCTCCCGGGGTCACCCCTCCACTTT
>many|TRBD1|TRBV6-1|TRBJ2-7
CASSVDRGVYEQYF
TGTGCCAGCAGTGTTGACAGGGGGGTCTACGAGCAGTACTTC
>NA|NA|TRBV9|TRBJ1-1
CASSVAFGAEAFF
TGTGCCAGCAGCGTAGCTTTTGGGGCAGAAGCTTTCTTT
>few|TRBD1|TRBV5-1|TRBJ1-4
CASMTQGIDEKLFF
TGCGCCAGCATGACACAGGGGATAGATGAAAAACTGTTTTTT
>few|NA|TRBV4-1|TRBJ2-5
CASSQVGPQETQYF
TGCGCCAGCAGCCAAGTGGGACCTCAAGAGACCCAGTACTTC
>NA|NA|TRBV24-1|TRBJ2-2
CAASDVQTGELFF
TGTGCCGCCAGTGATGTACAGACCGGGGAGCTGTTTTTT
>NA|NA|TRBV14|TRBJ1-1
CASSQDLGLLTGTEAFF
TGTGCCAGCAGCCAAGATCTAGGACTACTAACGGGAACTGAAGCTTTCTTT
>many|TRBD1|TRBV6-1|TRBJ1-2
CASSGFRGRNYGYTF
TGTGCCAGCAGTGGATTCAGGGGGCGCAACTATGGCTACACCTTC
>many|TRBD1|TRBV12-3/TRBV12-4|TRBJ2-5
CASSLHGTGGYQETQYF
TGTGCCAGCAGTTTACATGGGACAGGCGGGTACCAAGAGACCCAGTACTTC
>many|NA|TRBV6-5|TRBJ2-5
CASSYNRAQETQYF
TGTGCCAGCAGTTACAACAGGGCCCAAGAGACCCAGTACTTC
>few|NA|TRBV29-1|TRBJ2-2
CSAALGVHTGELFF
TGCAGCGCCGCGTTGGGGGTACACACCGGGGAGCTGTTTTTT
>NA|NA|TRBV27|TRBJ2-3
CASSFIRTNTDTQYF
TGTGCCAGCAGTTTCATCAGGACCAACACAGATACGCAGTATTTT
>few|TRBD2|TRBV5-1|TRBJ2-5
CASSSAEASGPQETQYF
TGCGCCAGCAGCTCGGCTGAGGCTAGCGGGCCTCAAGAGACCCAGTACTTC
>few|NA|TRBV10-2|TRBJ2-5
CASRGGTTWETQYF
TGCGCCAGCAGAGGAGGCACAACCTGGGAGACCCAGTACTTC
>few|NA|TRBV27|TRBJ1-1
CASSLRQRATEAFF
TGTGCCAGCAGTTTAAGACAGCGGGCCACTGAAGCTTTCTTT
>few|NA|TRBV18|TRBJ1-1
CASSPSVGMNTEAFF
TGTGCCAGCTCACCCTCGGTGGGCATGAACACTGAAGCTTTCTTT
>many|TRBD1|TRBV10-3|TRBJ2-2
CAISTMTGTIGELFF
TGTGCCATCAGTACGATGACAGGGACCATCGGGGAGCTGTTTTTT
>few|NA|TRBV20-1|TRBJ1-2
CSASRQDYGYTF
TGCAGTGCTAGTCGACAGGACTATGGCTACACCTTC
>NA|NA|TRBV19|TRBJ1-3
CASSQGMWNTIYF
TGTGCCAGTAGCCAGGGGATGTGGAACACCATATATTTT
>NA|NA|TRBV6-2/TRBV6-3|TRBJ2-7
CASSSLVGGIYEQYF
TGTGCCAGCAGTTCCCTGGTAGGGGGAATCTACGAGCAGTACTTC
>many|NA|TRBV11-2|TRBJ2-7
CASSFGDGTYEQYF
TGTGCCAGCAGCTTCGGGGACGGGACCTACGAGCAGTACTTC
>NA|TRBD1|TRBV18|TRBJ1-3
CASSPLPGTGASSGNTIYF
TGTGCCAGCTCACCACTTCCCGGGACAGGGGCAAGCTCTGGAAACACCATATATTTT
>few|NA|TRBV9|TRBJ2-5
CASSPSLAVGETQYF
TGTGCCAGCAGCCCTTCCTTGGCGGTTGGAGAGACCCAGTACTTC
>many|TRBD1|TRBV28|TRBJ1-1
CASSPGQGLDTEAFF
TGTGCCAGCAGTCCGGGACAGGGATTGGACACTGAAGCTTTCTTT
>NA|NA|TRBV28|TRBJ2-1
CASTLERLGSYNEQFF
TGTGCCAGCACCCTCGAGAGGCTGGGCTCCTACAATGAGCAGTTCTTC
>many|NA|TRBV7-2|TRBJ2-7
CASNHRVQPYEQYF
TGTGCCAGCAACCACCGGGTCCAACCGTACGAGCAGTACTTC
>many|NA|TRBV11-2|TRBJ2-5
CASSLGTAIFQETQYF
TGTGCCAGCAGCTTAGGGACAGCTATCTTTCAAGAGACCCAGTACTTC
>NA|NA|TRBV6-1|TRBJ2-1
CASSDGPPVYNEQFF
TGTGCCAGCAGTGACGGGCCTCCGGTCTACAATGAGCAGTTCTTC
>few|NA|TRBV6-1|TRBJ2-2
CASRLHRVSITGELFF
TGTGCCAGCCGACTACATAGGGTTTCAATCACCGGGGAGCTGTTTTTT
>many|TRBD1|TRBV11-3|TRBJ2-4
CASSSGGTGNIQYF
TGTGCCAGCAGCTCAGGGGGCACGGGAAACATTCAGTACTTC
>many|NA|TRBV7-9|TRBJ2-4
CASSLGMDIQYF
TGTGCCAGCAGCTTAGGGATGGACATTCAGTACTTC
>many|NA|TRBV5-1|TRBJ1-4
CAIGWGWTNEKLFF
TGCGCCATCGGTTGGGGGTGGACTAATGAAAAACTGTTTTTT
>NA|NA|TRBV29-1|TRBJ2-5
CSVEDGRLPPQETQYF
TGCAGCGTTGAAGATGGCCGACTACCCCCCCAAGAGACCCAGTACTTC
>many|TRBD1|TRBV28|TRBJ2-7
CASSPGQGFGIYEQYF
TGTGCCAGCAGTCCGGGACAGGGGTTCGGGATCTACGAGCAGTACTTC
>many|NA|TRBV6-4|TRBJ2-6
CASSPGASSGANVLTF
TGTGCCAGCAGTCCGGGAGCCAGCTCTGGGGCCAACGTCCTGACTTTC
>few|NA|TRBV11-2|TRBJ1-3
CASSPGRGNTIYF
TGTGCCAGCAGCCCGGGACGGGGAAACACCATATATTTT
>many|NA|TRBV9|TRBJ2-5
CASSDLGEETQYF
TGTGCCAGCAGCGACCTGGGGGAGGAGACCCAGTACTTC
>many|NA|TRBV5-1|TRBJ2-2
CASREVNTGELFF
TGCGCCAGCAGGGAAGTGAACACCGGGGAGCTGTTTTTT
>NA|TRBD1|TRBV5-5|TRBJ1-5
CASSLPWDRGGNQPQHF
TGTGCCAGCAGCTTGCCCTGGGACAGGGGTGGCAATCAGCCCCAGCATTTT